A single TCR beta chain is shown here with its context. The CDR3 runs 14 residues. Trimming removed 3 bases at V and 2 bases at J, with 10 bases between. Germline CDR1 KGHSH, CDR2 LQKENI. This sample stems from a study of blood T cell repertoires in COVID-19. The overall study: Italy, Spain and the United States were the sources of the convalescent and acute COVID-19 samples. From T cells, B-cell-depleted T cells, or PBMCs came the material, which was cDNA or gDNA.

In the original processing: The assay estimated nucleated cells by amplifying reference gene primers. Assay used: immunoSEQ multiplex PCR; TCRdb lists only in-frame clones, some missing. For V, J and clone size, that table is used; D and trimming come from the DNA. The sample records 100,000 to 150,000 clones, approximately 90% being singletons. The sample consisted of peripheral blood. The origin of this receptor is a woman older than 75 with acute or convalescent COVID-19. The chain combines TRBV18 with TRBJ2-5; D is possibly TRBD1 (7 bases). CDR3 sequence reads: CASSPAGQQETQYF. As DNA, the CDR3 is TGTGCCAGCTCACCGGCGGGACAGCAAGAGACCCAGTACTTC. The complete variable domain, with remaining parts taken from reference TRBV18 and TRBJ2-5, reads NAGVMQNPRHLVRRRGQEARLRCSPMKGHSHVYWYRQLPEEGLKFMVYLQKENIIDESGMPKERFSAEFPKEGPSILRIQQVVRGDSAAYFCASSPAGQQETQYFGPGTRLLVL.